This T cell receptor (beta chain) was documented in a study of cytomegalovirus exposure and HLA in healthy donors. Study-level findings and limits: Association of a missense DCLRE1C variant with TCR beta V- and J-gene trimming was reported in a later analysis. Donors were assumed by presence/absence analyses to have roughly uniform sequencing depth.

The primer mix had 60 Vbeta and 13 Jbeta primers. Clones were read by immunoSEQ multiplex PCR, and TCRdb kept only the in-frame ones, dropping some. The sample carries some 160,000 clones, 80% recorded once. Comments on this clone: Antigen unknown.

Everyone who donated was a healthy bone marrow donor. The trim removed 5 bases at V and 2 bases at J, leaving 4 bases unmatched. CDR3 length equals 15 residues. Looked up from germline, CDR1 is MNHNS and CDR2 is SASEGT. This TCR was sampled from a male donor in good health and CMV-seropositive. J is TRBJ2-2 and V is TRBV6-1, with TRBD1 identical over 8 bases. Sequenced: PBMCs. The CDR3 DNA reads TGTGCCAGCAGTCCCAGGGGGCGAAACACCGGGGAGCTGTTTTTT. Residues: CASSPRGRNTGELFF.